This T cell receptor (beta chain) was captured by sequencing in a study of PD-1 blockade in mismatch repair-deficient tumors. V lost 11 bases to trimming and J lost 5 bases, with 16 bases between them. Germline V gives CDR1 LNHDA, CDR2 SQIVND (reference sequence). This CDR3 spans 13 amino acids. Clones were read by immunoSEQ multiplex PCR, and TCRdb kept only the in-frame ones, dropping some. Of 40,000 to 60,000 clones in the sample, 81% are singletons; the top ten hold 6.5% to 9%. The chain combines TRBV19 with TRBJ1-5; a possible D gene is TRBD1 (5 bases). This specimen consisted of peripheral blood, obtained around 19 weeks after starting pembrolizumab. This clonotype originated in an adult with mismatch repair-deficient cancer. The CDR3 DNA is TGTGCCTCGGACCTTGGGGGATATCAGCCCCAGCATTTT. Translated, it gives CASDLGGYQPQHF.